These 20 T cell receptor beta chains were sequenced from one sample in a study of T cell responses to AZD1222 COVID-19 vaccine. TCRdb's table, derived via immunoSEQ multiplex PCR, lists solely in-frame clones and lacks some. The sample includes around 18,000 clones, more than 80% of them seen just once. Material: peripheral blood, obtained 28 days after the second AZD1222 dose. The receptor set was obtained from an adult who received the AZD1222 COVID-19 vaccine.

The rearrangement uses TRBV19 and TRBJ1-3; D not certain. Germline V gene data show CDR1 as LNHDA and CDR2 as SQIVND (reference sequence). The CDR3 sequence is 16 residues long. V lost 3 bases and J lost 1, with 13 bases in between. DNA for the CDR3: TGTGCCAGTAGTATCTTAACGAGTGGATCTGGAAACACCATATATTTT. Protein sequence: CASSILTSGSGNTIYF.

This clone was observed a single time. This chain joins TRBV5-1 and TRBJ1-1; TRBD1 matches 8 bases. V lost 7 bases to trimming and J lost 2 bases; unmatched junction nucleotides: 7. Germline CDR1 reads SGHRS; CDR2 reads YFSETQ. The CDR3 length is 14 residues. In DNA form, the CDR3 reads TGCGCCAGCGCCACAGGGGGAGGAAACACTGAAGCTTTCTTT. Residues: CASATGGGNTEAFF.

This clone has just a few counts. The chain joins TRBV18 to TRBJ2-7, with D perhaps being TRBD1 or TRBD2 (5 bases each). Per the germline V gene, CDR1 is KGHSH and CDR2 is LQKENI. Trimming took off 1 base at V and 12 bases at J, with 13 bases between the two ends. The CDR3 runs to 12 residues. Written as DNA, the CDR3 is TGTGCCAGCTCACCACAGGGGACCGAACTGTACTTC. It codes for CASSPQGTELYF.

The V call is TRBV6-2 or TRBV6-3, the J call TRBJ2-2; no reliable D call. V lost 5 bases, J lost 5 bases, and 12 bases lay in between. CDR1 and CDR2 from the germline V gene are MNHEY and SVGEGT. The CDR3 totals 14 residues. This chain's CDR3 is CASSLPLITGELFF. The CDR3 nucleotides are TGTGCCAGCAGTCTCCCCCTCATTACCGGGGAGCTGTTTTTT.

The J gene is TRBJ1-1, the V gene TRBV12-3 or TRBV12-4; no definite D call. This CDR3 comprises 13 residues. V shed 3 bases and J shed 4 bases, with 9 bases lying between them. CDR3: CASSFGVATEAFF. The CDR3 bases are TGTGCCAGCAGTTTTGGGGTGGCCACTGAAGCTTTCTTT.

The rearrangement links TRBV18 to TRBJ1-2; D not resolved. Trimming stripped 6 bases from V and 2 bases from J, with 4 bases between. Germline V gene data show CDR1 as KGHSH and CDR2 as LQKENI. CDR3 length equals 11 residues. DNA of the CDR3: TGTGCCAGCTCTCCCAACTATGGCTACACCTTC. This codes for CASSPNYGYTF. Looking up the rest from reference TRBV18 and TRBJ1-2 gives the full variable domain: NAGVMQNPRHLVRRRGQEARLRCSPMKGHSHVYWYRQLPEEGLKFMVYLQKENIIDESGMPKERFSAEFPKEGPSILRIQQVVRGDSAAYFCASSPNYGYTFGSGTRLTVV.

The chain has TRBV11-1 and TRBJ1-1; D gene unclear. CDR1 SGHAT and CDR2 FQDESV come from the germline V gene (reference sequence). With 6 bases removed from V and 0 bases from J, the gap between germline ends came to 14 bases. The CDR3 loop spans 15 amino acids. CDR3 sequence (DNA): TGTGCCAGCAGTCGGACCGCGATAATGAACACTGAAGCTTTCTTT. The encoded protein is CASSRTAIMNTEAFF.

V and J are TRBV6-5 and TRBJ1-5; D uncertain. Trimming cost V 5 bases and J 1 base, with 12 bases left between them. The CDR3 spans 15 residues. Per germline, CDR1 MNHEY and CDR2 SVGAGI. The CDR3 nucleotides are TGTGCCAGCAGTATAGGGATTTCAAGCAATCAGCCCCAGCATTTT. The encoded protein is CASSIGISSNQPQHF.

V is TRBV11-2 and J is TRBJ1-1, with D hard to call. Germline lookup yields CDR1 SGHAT and CDR2 FQNNGV. Trimming removed 5 bases at V and 1 base at J, with 11 bases between. The CDR3 sequence is 14 residues long. CDR3 sequence reads: CASSVARGNTEAFF. CDR3 nucleotide sequence: TGTGCCAGCAGCGTTGCCCGGGGGAACACTGAAGCTTTCTTT.

The chain couples TRBV5-1 to TRBJ2-7; 10 bases agree with TRBD2. The CDR3 has 14 amino acids. With 4 bases clipped from V and 4 bases from J, the junction kept 5 bases outside the gene matches. CDR1 is SGHRS, CDR2 YFSETQ, per germline. The CDR3 reads CASSGSGRAYEQYF. The CDR3, as DNA: TGCGCCAGCAGCGGAAGCGGGAGGGCATACGAGCAGTACTTC.

The chain carries TRBV27 and TRBJ1-1; 11 nucleotides match TRBD1. CDR1 is MNHEY, CDR2 SMNVEV, per germline (reference sequence). V trimming: 2 bases; J trimming: 3 bases; junction bases outside the gene matches: 11. CDR3 length: 18 amino acids. As DNA, the CDR3 is TGTGCCAGCAGTTTACGGGGGGGACAGGGGGAACTTTACACTGAAGCTTTCTTT. Translated: CASSLRGGQGELYTEAFF.

The chain couples TRBV19 to TRBJ1-2, with D possibly matching TRBD1 (6 bases). Germline CDR1 is LNHDA and CDR2 is SQIVND (reference sequence). This CDR3 spans 14 amino acids. The V end lost 4 bases, the J end lost 2 bases, and 11 bases lay between the germline ends. The CDR3 DNA follows: TGTGCCAGTAGTAGAGGGGGATTAAACTATGGCTACACCTTC. It encodes CASSRGGLNYGYTF.

The gene calls are TRBV4-3 and TRBJ2-3; a possible D gene is TRBD1 (6 bases). There are 15 residues in the CDR3. Trimming pared 1 base from V and 5 bases from J, leaving 13 bases between. Germline loops: CDR1 LGHNA, CDR2 YSLEER. The DNA of the CDR3 is TGCGCCAGCAGCCAAGGGACTGGGGGCAGAGATACGCAGTATTTT. It yields the protein CASSQGTGGRDTQYF.

This clone has a single count. The genes are TRBV28 and TRBJ1-6; 8 nucleotides agree with TRBD1. J was trimmed by 10 bases and V by 3 bases; bases with no gene match: 14. The CDR3 totals 17 residues. Germline V CDR1 and CDR2: MDHEN, SYDVKM. The CDR3 bases are TGTGCCAGCAGTTTCCTGGGGGGGACAGGTATGGTATCACCCCTCCACTTT. Residues: CASSFLGGTGMVSPLHF.

This clone turned up a few times. The CDR3 is CASSLGVPNTGELFF. The DNA for the CDR3 is TGTGCCAGCAGCTTAGGGGTCCCGAACACCGGGGAGCTGTTTTTT. The chain employs TRBV7-3 and TRBJ2-2; D unclear. This CDR3 contains 15 residues. Trimming cost V 2 bases and J 0 bases, with 7 bases left between them. CDR1 and CDR2 (germline): SGHTA, FQGTGA. Together with reference TRBV7-3 and TRBJ2-2, the CDR3 gives the full variable domain: GAGVSQTPSNKVTEKGKYVELRCDPISGHTALYWYRQSLGQGPEFLIYFQGTGAADDSGLPNDRFFAVRPEGSVSTLKIQRTERGDSAVYLCASSLGVPNTGELFFGEGSRLTVL.

This clone was seen a few times. The chain recombines TRBV27 with TRBJ2-1; 8 bases agree with TRBD2. With V trimmed by 3 bases and J by 2 bases, 0 bases remained unmatched. CDR3 length: 14 amino acids. The germline CDR1 and CDR2 sequences are MNHEY and SMNVEV (reference sequence). Here the CDR3 reads CASSFGGAYNEQFF. Here the CDR3 DNA reads TGTGCCAGCAGTTTCGGGGGGGCCTACAATGAGCAGTTCTTC.

The chain combines TRBV6-5 with TRBJ1-5, with TRBD1 identical over 7 bases. The CDR3 is 15 amino acids. J gave up 1 base and V 5 bases, and 5 bases lay outside the gene matches. Per germline, CDR1 MNHEY and CDR2 SVGAGI. The CDR3 nucleotides read TGTGCCAGCAGTCCGACAGGGACCAGCAATCAGCCCCAGCATTTT. It encodes CASSPTGTSNQPQHF.

In its sample, this clone was seen a few times. The rearrangement uses TRBV5-6 and TRBJ1-6, with no clear D. The V end lost 3 bases, the J end lost 2 bases, and 9 bases lay between the germline ends. This CDR3 spans 15 amino acids. Per germline, CDR1 SGHDT and CDR2 YYEEEE. CDR3 amino acids: CASSSRQPYNSPLHF. The DNA for the CDR3 is TGTGCCAGCAGCTCCCGCCAGCCCTATAATTCACCCCTCCACTTT.

The genes are TRBV7-9 and TRBJ1-1; no reliable D call. Germline V gives CDR1 SEHNR, CDR2 FQNEAQ (reference sequence). V gave up 5 bases and J gave up 0 bases, with 10 bases separating them. This CDR3 contains 14 residues. The CDR3 DNA reads TGTGCCAGCAGCCAGATGTTGGTGAACACTGAAGCTTTCTTT. Protein product: CASSQMLVNTEAFF. Together with reference TRBV7-9 and TRBJ1-1, the CDR3 gives the full variable domain: DTGVSQNPRHKITKRGQNVTFRCDPISEHNRLYWYRQTLGQGPEFLTYFQNEAQLEKSRLLSDRFSAERPKGSFSTLEIQRTEQGDSAMYLCASSQMLVNTEAFFGQGTRLTVV.

The gene calls are TRBV6-4 and TRBJ2-1; 7 nucleotides line up with TRBD1. Germline lookup yields CDR1 MRHNA and CDR2 SNTAGT. The CDR3 consists of 14 residues. The V and J ends lost 5 bases and 5 bases, in that order; junction bases with no gene match: 6. The CDR3 DNA is TGTGCCAGCAGTCCGACAGGGAACCACAATGAGCAGTTCTTC. Its protein is CASSPTGNHNEQFF.